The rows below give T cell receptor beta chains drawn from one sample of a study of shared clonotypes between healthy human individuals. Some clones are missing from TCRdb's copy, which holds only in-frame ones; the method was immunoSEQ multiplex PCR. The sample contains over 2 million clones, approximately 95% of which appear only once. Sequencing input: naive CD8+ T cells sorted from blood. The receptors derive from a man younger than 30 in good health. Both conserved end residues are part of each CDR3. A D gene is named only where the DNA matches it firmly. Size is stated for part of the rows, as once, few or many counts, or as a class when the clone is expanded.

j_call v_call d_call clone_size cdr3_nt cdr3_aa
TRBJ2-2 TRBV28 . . TGTGCCAGCAGGCCCGTTAACACCGGGGAGCTGTTTTTT CASRPVNTGELFF
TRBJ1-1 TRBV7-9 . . TGTGCCAGCACCTCTGAGGGCAAAGGGGGAACTGAAGCTTTCTTT CASTSEGKGGTEAFF
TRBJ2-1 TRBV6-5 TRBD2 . TGTGCCAGCACACCCGGGACTAGCGGGGCAGGTGAGCAGTTCTTC CASTPGTSGAGEQFF
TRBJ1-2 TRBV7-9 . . TGTGCCAGCAGCTTGATAGGGGAGGGCTACACCTTC CASSLIGEGYTF
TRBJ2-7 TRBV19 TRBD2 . TGTGCCAGTGGGGAGGGTTACGAGCAGTACTTC CASGEGYEQYF
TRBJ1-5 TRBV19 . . TGTGCCAGTAGTATTTGGGGGGTAAATCAGCCCCAGCATTTT CASSIWGVNQPQHF
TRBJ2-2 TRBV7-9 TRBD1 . TGTGCCAGCAGCTTTCCGGACAGGGGCGACACCGGGGAGCTGTTTTTT CASSFPDRGDTGELFF
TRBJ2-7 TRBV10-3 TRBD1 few TGTGCCATCAGTGACATCCGGGACAGTCAGTACTTC CAISDIRDSQYF
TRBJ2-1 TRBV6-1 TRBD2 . TGTGCCAGCAGTGAAGTAGCGGGAGGGCCAGGAGATGAGCAGTTCTTC CASSEVAGGPGDEQFF
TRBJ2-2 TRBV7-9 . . TGTGCCAGCAGCCCATTGGGACCGAACACCGGGGAGCTGTTTTTT CASSPLGPNTGELFF
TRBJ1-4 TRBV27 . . TGTGCCAGCAGATATCAGGGGTTAACTAATGAAAAACTGTTTTTT CASRYQGLTNEKLFF
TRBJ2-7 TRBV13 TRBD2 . TGTGCCAGCAGCTCCCCCCGGGGGGAGACGAACGAGCAGTACTTC CASSSPRGETNEQYF
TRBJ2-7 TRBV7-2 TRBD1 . TGTGCCAGCAGCTTAGGGGTACAGGGGGTTTCCTACGAGCAGTACTTC CASSLGVQGVSYEQYF
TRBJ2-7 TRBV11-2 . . TGTGCCAGCAGCTTAGTAGGGGCCTACGAGCAGTACTTC CASSLVGAYEQYF
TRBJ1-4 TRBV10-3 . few TGTGCCATCAGTGCGCAGCGGGGGGTAGGAAAACTGTTTTTT CAISAQRGVGKLFF
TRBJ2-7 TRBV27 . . TGTGCCAGCAGTCCCGGACTATCTGGGGAGCAGTACTTC CASSPGLSGEQYF
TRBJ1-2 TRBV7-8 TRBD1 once TGTGCCAGCAGCTTAGGGGGGACAGGGTCTAACTATGGCTACACCTTC CASSLGGTGSNYGYTF
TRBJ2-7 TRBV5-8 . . TGTGCCAGCAGCTTTGAGGAAAGCGGACCTTACGAGCAGTACTTC CASSFEESGPYEQYF
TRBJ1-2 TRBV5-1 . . TGCGCCAGCAGCTTGGTGCGGGGGCCAAACTATGGCTACACCTTC CASSLVRGPNYGYTF